This T cell receptor (beta chain) was identified in a study of blood T cells in healthy people across ages. The length of the CDR3 is 16 residues. Trimming removed 7 bases from V and 7 bases from J; junction bases left unmatched: 16. Each sample used at least 6.5 million PBMCs. This clonotype was found many times. Using a J-beta primer mix together with a sample-barcoded 5' primer, a second PCR was run for about 6 to 12 cycles. One entry per CDR3 protein results from TCRdb running MiXCR on the 5' RACE reads. The sample has some 790,000 distinct CDR3 sequences, around 30% seen once; the top ten hold 15% to 20%.

The receptor was isolated from an elderly woman in good health. This chain joins TRBV12-3 or TRBV12-4 and TRBJ2-1, with 7 nucleotides matching TRBD1. Material: blood. The CDR3 spells CASTFQTGLKGNEQFF. The CDR3 DNA is TGTGCCAGCACCTTTCAGACAGGGTTAAAGGGGAATGAGCAGTTCTTC.